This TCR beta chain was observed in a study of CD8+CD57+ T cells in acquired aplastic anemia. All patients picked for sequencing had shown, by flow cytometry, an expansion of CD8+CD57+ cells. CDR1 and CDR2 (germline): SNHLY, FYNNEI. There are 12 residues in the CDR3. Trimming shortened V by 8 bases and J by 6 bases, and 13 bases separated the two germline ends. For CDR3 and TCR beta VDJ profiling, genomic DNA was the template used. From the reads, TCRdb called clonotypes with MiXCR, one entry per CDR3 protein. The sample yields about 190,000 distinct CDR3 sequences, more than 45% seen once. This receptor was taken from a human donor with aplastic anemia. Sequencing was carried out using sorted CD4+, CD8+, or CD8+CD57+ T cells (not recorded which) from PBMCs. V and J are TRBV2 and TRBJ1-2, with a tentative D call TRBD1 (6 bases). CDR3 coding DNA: TGTGCCAGCTTCACAGGGTTCAATGGCTACACCTTC. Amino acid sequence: CASFTGFNGYTF.